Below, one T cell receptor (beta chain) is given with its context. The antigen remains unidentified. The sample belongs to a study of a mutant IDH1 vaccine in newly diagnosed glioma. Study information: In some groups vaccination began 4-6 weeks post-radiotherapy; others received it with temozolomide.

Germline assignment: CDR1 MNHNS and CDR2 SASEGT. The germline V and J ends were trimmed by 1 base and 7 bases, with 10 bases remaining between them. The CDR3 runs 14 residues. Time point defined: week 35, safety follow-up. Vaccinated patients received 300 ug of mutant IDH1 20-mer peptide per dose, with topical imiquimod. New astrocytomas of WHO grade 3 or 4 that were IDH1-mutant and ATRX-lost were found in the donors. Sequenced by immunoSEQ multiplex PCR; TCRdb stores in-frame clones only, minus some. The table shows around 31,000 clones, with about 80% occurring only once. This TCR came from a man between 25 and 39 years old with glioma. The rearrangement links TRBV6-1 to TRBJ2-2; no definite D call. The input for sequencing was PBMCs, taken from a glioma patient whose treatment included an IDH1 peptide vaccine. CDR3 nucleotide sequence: TGTGCCAGCAGTGAAGGGTTAGTCGGCGGGGAGCTGTTTTTT. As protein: CASSEGLVGGELFF.